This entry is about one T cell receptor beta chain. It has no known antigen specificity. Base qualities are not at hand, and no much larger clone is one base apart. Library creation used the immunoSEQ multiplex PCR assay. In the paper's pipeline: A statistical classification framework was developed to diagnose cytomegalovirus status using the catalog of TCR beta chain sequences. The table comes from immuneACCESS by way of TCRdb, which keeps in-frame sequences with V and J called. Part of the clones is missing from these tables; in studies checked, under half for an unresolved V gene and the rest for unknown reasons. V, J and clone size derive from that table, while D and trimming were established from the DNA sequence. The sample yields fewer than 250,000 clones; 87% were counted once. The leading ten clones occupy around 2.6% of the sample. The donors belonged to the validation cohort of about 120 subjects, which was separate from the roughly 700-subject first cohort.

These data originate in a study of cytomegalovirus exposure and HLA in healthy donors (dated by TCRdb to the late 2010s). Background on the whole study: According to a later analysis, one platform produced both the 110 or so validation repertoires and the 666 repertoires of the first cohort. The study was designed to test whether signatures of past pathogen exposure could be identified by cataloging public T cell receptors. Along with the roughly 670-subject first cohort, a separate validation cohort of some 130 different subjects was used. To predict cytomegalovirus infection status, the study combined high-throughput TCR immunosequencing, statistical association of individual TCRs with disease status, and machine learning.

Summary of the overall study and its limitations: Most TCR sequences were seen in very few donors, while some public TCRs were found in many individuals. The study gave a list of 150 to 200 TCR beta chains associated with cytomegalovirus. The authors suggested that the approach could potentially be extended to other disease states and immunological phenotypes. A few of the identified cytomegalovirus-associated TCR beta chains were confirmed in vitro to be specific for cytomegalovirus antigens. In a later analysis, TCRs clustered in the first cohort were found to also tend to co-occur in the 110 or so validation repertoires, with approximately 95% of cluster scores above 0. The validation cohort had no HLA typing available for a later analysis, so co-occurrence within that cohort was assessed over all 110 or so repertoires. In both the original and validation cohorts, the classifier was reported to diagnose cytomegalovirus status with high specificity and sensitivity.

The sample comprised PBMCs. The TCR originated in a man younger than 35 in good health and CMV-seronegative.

The CDR3 here reads CASSSGGVNTGELFF. DNA sequence: TGTGCCAGCAGCTCTGGCGGGGTGAACACCGGGGAGCTGTTTTTT. The chain couples TRBV7-9 to TRBJ2-2, and TRBD2 may be the D gene, going by 6 matching bases. Based on the germline V gene (reference sequence), the CDR1 and CDR2 sequences are SEHNR and FQNEAQ. V is reduced by 4 bases and J by 1 base, leaving a spacing of 10 bases between them. From its cysteine to its phenylalanine, the CDR3 spans 15 amino acids. Only CDR3 DNA is held: 45 bases, read in frame from base 1.